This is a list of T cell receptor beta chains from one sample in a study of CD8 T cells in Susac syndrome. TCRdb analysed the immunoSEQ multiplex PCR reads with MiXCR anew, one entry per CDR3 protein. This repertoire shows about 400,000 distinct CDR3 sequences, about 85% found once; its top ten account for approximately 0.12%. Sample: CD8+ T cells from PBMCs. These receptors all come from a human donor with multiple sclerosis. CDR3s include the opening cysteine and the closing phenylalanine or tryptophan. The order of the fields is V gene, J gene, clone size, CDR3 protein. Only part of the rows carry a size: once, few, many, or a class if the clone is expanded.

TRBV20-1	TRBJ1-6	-	CSARELDGHHSPLHF
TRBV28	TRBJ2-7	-	CASSDPQGTYEQYF
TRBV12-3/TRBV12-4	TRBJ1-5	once	CASSSTSPYQPQHF
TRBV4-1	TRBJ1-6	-	CASSQDGGIPLHF
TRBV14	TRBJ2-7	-	CASSQEPLYEQYF
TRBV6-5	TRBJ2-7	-	CASSYSGGAGEQYF
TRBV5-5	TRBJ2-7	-	CASSYGQFSYEQYF
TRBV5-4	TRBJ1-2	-	CASTITQGSGYTF
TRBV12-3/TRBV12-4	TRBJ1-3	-	CATPIPGGTGNTIYF
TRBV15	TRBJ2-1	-	CATSTYPTRQGRLDEQFF
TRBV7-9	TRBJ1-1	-	CASSTWTRADTEAFF
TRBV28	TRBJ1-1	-	CASSLGPTANTEAFF
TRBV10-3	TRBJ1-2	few	CAISEVGYGYTF
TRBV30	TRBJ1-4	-	CAWSNQANEKLFF
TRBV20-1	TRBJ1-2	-	CSAREPGQYTYGYTF
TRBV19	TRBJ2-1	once	CASRRAGDEQFF
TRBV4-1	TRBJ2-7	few	CASSQAPGGFYEQYF
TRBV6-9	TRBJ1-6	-	CASSYVSTPRKEPIGGPNSPLHF
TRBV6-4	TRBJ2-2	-	CASSDSMNSGTGELFF
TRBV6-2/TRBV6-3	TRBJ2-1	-	CASSLKGALYNEQFF
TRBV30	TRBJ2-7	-	CAWSVGNEQYF
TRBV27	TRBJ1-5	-	CASSLYAGRQPQHF
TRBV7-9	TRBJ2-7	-	CASSPLAEREYEQYF
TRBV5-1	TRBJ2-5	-	CASSLGQGFQETQYF
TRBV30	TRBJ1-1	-	CAWSVVNTEAFF
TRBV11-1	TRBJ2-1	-	CASSLLRGRTGYEQFF
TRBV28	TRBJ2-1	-	CASSLWARRDHEQFF
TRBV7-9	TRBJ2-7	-	CAARDGAAYEQYF
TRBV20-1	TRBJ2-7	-	CSARPSGTYEQYF
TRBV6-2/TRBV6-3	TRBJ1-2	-	CASRGQGYTF
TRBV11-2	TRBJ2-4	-	CASSFEKREVTAKNIQYF
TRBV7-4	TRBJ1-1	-	CASSPRDRGLDMNTEAFF
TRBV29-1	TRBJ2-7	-	CSVLSRGYEQYF
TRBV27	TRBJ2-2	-	CASSPPSGANTGELFF
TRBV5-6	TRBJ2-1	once	CASSFGESYNEQFF
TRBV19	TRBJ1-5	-	CASSIEIWDSNQPQHF
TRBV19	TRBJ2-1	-	CASSIPDSLYNEQFF
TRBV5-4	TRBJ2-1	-	CASSWGTSNEQFF
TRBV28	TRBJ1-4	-	CASSANTGATNEKLFF
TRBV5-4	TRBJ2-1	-	CASSLMGMVLNEQFF
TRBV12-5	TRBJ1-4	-	CASAFTLQTGMNNEKLFF
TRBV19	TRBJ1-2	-	CASRETGYYGYTF
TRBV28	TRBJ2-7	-	CASSLSLTRLSYEQYF
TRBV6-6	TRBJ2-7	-	CASTLTGAANEQYF
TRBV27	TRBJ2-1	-	CASSPLAGEVYNEQFF
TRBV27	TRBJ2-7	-	CASSLATGVYEQYF
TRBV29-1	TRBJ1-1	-	CSALGPASNTEAFF
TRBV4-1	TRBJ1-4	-	CASSQAGSNEKLFF
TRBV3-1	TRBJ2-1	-	CASSQPGNNEQFF
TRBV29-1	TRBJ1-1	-	CSAKTGMNTEAFF
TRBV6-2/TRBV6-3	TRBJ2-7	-	CASSYSTSTGDYEQYF
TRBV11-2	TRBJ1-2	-	CASSSSLGQGDGGYTF
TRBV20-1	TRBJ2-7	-	CSALQTGGYEQYF
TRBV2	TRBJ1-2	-	CASSAGIRAVEDYGYTF
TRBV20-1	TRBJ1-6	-	CSARGEGMVDSPLHF
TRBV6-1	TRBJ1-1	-	CASSTFRQRLNTEAFF
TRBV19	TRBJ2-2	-	CASSIDPSGSQTGELFF
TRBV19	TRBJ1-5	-	CASSPQDRGGYQPQHF
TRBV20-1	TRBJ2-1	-	CSATGDFNEQFF
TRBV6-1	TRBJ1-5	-	CASRLQNSNQPQHF